Included here is one T cell receptor (beta chain) sequence, with context. Method: immunoSEQ multiplex PCR; TCRdb's copy keeps in-frame clones and lacks some. The sample carries under 1,100,000 clones, around 74% recorded once. This CDR3 has 14 residues. Between the trimmed V and J ends, which lost 5 bases and 3 bases, there was a span of 12 bases. Germline V gene data show CDR1 as SGHVS and CDR2 as FQNEAQ. The sample originates from a study of shared clonotypes between healthy human individuals. Division of CD4+ cells produced a CD45RA+ naive subset and a CD45RA-negative memory subset. Sequencing was done on a sample of memory CD4+ T cells sorted from blood. Subset specified: CD45RA-negative fraction. The clonotype originates from a man between 18 and 35 years old in good health. The gene calls are TRBV7-8 and TRBJ2-3, with D maybe TRBD1 (5 bases). CDR3 loop: CASSGRDLTDTQYF. CDR3 nucleotide sequence: TGTGCCAGCAGCGGCAGGGATTTGACAGATACGCAGTATTTT.